The rows below give T cell receptor beta chains drawn from one sample of a study of response to subunit inactivated influenza vaccine. One entry per CDR3 protein, called by TCRdb with MiXCR from the RT-PCR reads. The repertoire includes some 570,000 distinct CDR3 sequences, around 11% of them detected once, and roughly 11% sits in the top ten. The same sample was also studied in work on T cells expressing NK-cell markers.

Specimen: PBMCs from blood, collected on the day of vaccination. These receptors came from a man over 45 who received an inactivated influenza vaccine. The CDR3 runs from the conserved cysteine through the conserved F or W. The order of the fields is J gene, V gene, CDR3 protein.

>TRBJ2-5|TRBV5-6
CASSLDQGLETQYF
>TRBJ2-2|TRBV5-6
CASSLDRDLLTGELFF
>TRBJ1-3|TRBV7-2
CASSLWAEGNTIYF
>TRBJ1-1|TRBV5-6
CASSSGQSLNTEAFF
>TRBJ2-4|TRBV20-1
CSARQGTVAKNIQYF
>TRBJ2-2|TRBV12-3/TRBV12-4
CASSTQSRAGTGELFF
>TRBJ2-6|TRBV20-1
CSARVMALISGANVLTF
>TRBJ2-1|TRBV5-1
CASTPGTGGRNEQFF
>TRBJ2-7|TRBV6-2/TRBV6-3
CASTPDSLHEQYF
>TRBJ1-1|TRBV20-1
CSARSRAEAFF
>TRBJ2-1|TRBV4-1
CASSQGPFWRETYNEQFF
>TRBJ2-7|TRBV30
CASLQGNSYEQYF
>TRBJ2-7|TRBV4-3
CASSQEITGAYEQYF
>TRBJ2-1|TRBV7-8
CASSLPATSREQFF
>TRBJ2-3|TRBV20-1
CSARRQGISGAHTDTQYF
>TRBJ1-1|TRBV5-1
CASSLQGGTEAFF
>TRBJ2-7|TRBV7-9
CASSPPSLVRGSNEQYF
>TRBJ1-6|TRBV28
CASTLGPGRPSWPSPLHF
>TRBJ2-1|TRBV12-3/TRBV12-4
CASSSPGLGDNEQFF
>TRBJ2-3|TRBV28
CASSLSPSQDTQYF
>TRBJ1-2|TRBV10-2
CASSETSGRGLNGYTF
>TRBJ2-1|TRBV12-3/TRBV12-4
CASSLGGNDEQFF
>TRBJ2-7|TRBV2
CASSEWVGGPDEQYF
>TRBJ2-1|TRBV12-3/TRBV12-4
CASSLPGLADNEQFF
>TRBJ2-3|TRBV10-3
CAIGSGGSTDTQYF
>TRBJ1-1|TRBV29-1
CSADNRGVEAFF
>TRBJ2-7|TRBV6-1
CASSEFGGQGLYEQYF
>TRBJ2-1|TRBV21-1
CASNPSGTEPSRGGGEQFF
>TRBJ2-1|TRBV20-1
CSATGTSGRGAVNEQFF